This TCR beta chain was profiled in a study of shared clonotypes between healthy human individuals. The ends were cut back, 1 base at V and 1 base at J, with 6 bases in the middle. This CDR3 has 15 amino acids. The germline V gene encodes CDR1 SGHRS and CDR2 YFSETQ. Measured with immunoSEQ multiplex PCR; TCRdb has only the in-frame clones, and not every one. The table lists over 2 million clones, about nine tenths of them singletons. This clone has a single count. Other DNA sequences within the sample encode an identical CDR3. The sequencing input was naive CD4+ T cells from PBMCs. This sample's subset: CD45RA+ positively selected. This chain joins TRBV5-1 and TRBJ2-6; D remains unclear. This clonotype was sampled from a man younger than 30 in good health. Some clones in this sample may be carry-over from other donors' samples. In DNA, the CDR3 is TGCGCCAGCAGCTTGCCCGGGTCTGGGGCCAACGTCCTGACTTTC. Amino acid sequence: CASSLPGSGANVLTF.